What follows are 11 T cell receptor beta chains derived from one specimen sequenced in a study of technical replicates of blood from a handful of donors. Method: immunoSEQ multiplex PCR; TCRdb's copy keeps in-frame clones and lacks some. This table has about 88,000 clones, 80% to 95% appearing once. The sample consisted of T cells isolated from PBMCs. Every receptor here comes from a human donor in good health.

This chain joins TRBV2 and TRBJ1-5; 7 bases agree with TRBD1. CDR3 length: 17 amino acids. The V gene's germline CDR1 is SNHLY and CDR2 FYNNEI. The V and J ends lost 0 bases and 6 bases, in that order; junction bases with no gene match: 11. CDR3 nucleotides: TGTGCCAGCAGTGAAGCCTTTAGGGACAGTCCCATTCAGCCCCAGCATTTT. It encodes CASSEAFRDSPIQPQHF.

In its sample, this clone was seen once. CDR3 amino acids: CASSNGDNQPQHF. Written as DNA, the CDR3 is TGTGCCAGCAGTAACGGGGACAATCAGCCCCAGCATTTT. The chain combines TRBV13 with TRBJ1-5; no clear D. The CDR3 totals 13 residues. Trimming removed 6 bases at V and 3 bases at J, with 9 bases between. Germline V lookup: CDR1 PRHDT, CDR2 FYEKMQ (reference sequence).

The rearrangement joins TRBV4-1 to TRBJ1-1, with TRBD1 matching over 8 bases. V lost 4 bases to trimming and J lost 2 bases; unmatched junction nucleotides: 9. CDR1 MGHRA and CDR2 YSYEKL come from the germline V gene. The CDR3 covers 16 residues. The CDR3 nucleotides are TGCGCCAGCAGCCCCACGAGACAGGGGTCAAACACTGAAGCTTTCTTT. Translating it yields CASSPTRQGSNTEAFF.

The chain carries TRBV19 and TRBJ1-1; 7 bases line up with TRBD1. V was pared by 2 bases and J by 1 base, with 13 bases of the junction left unmatched. The V gene's germline CDR1 is LNHDA and CDR2 SQIVND (reference sequence). The length of the CDR3 is 18 residues. The CDR3 DNA reads TGTGCCAGTAGTATACCGAGGACAGGCGAATATGGGAACACTGAAGCTTTCTTT. Its protein is CASSIPRTGEYGNTEAFF.

This chain joins TRBV15 and TRBJ1-5, with no clear D. Germline V gene lookup returns CDR1 LNHNV and CDR2 YYDKDF (reference sequence). V lost 0 bases and J 7 bases, leaving 7 bases between the germline ends. The CDR3 runs 13 residues. Here the CDR3 reads CATSRDLRQPQHF. Written as DNA, the CDR3 is TGTGCCACCAGCAGAGACCTCAGACAGCCCCAGCATTTT.

The chain is built from TRBV18 and TRBJ2-2; D is perhaps TRBD1 (5 bases). V lost 4 bases and J lost 0, with 27 bases in between. CDR1 and CDR2 from the germline V gene are KGHSH and LQKENI. The CDR3 sequence is 21 residues long. The CDR3 bases are TGTGCCAGCTCACGTACGATGGTCAGGGCCTTCTTTGACGCGAACACCGGGGAGCTGTTTTTT. Translating gives CASSRTMVRAFFDANTGELFF.

V usage is TRBV14 and J usage is TRBJ1-2; possible D gene TRBD1, 5 bases. Per germline, CDR1 SGHDN and CDR2 FVKESK. The CDR3 length is 13 residues. With 2 bases removed from V and 4 bases from J, the gap between germline ends came to 8 bases. CDR3 protein: CASSQTGPYGYTF. As DNA, the CDR3 is TGTGCCAGCAGCCAAACAGGACCCTATGGCTACACCTTC.

The chain is built from TRBV2 and TRBJ1-4; tentatively, D is TRBD1 (5 bases). Trimming shortened V by 1 base and J by 7 bases, and 13 bases separated the two germline ends. The CDR3 runs 15 residues. Germline V gene data show CDR1 as SNHLY and CDR2 as FYNNEI. CDR3 in DNA: TGTGCCAGCAGTGAAGTGGAAAGGGGCGGTGAAAAACTGTTTTTT. Amino acid sequence: CASSEVERGGEKLFF.

This clone was recorded a few times. The chain uses TRBV2 and TRBJ2-4; weak D call: TRBD2 (6 bases). The germline V gene has CDR1 SNHLY and CDR2 FYNNEI. The CDR3 extends over 16 amino acids. The V end was cut by 4 bases, the J end by 4 bases, with 17 bases between. The CDR3 spells CASSGEKGGWKNIQYF. The CDR3 DNA reads as TGTGCCAGCAGTGGGGAAAAGGGAGGTTGGAAAAACATTCAGTACTTC.

This clone was detected only a few times. The CDR3 sequence is CASSPSGGGYTF. As DNA, the CDR3 is TGTGCCAGCAGTCCCTCAGGAGGTGGCTACACCTTC. The chain joins TRBV27 to TRBJ1-2; no firm D call. Germline lookup yields CDR1 MNHEY and CDR2 SMNVEV (reference sequence). The CDR3 consists of 12 residues. With 5 bases removed from V and 7 bases from J, the gap between germline ends came to 11 bases.

The chain joins TRBV6-1 to TRBJ2-7; TRBD1 matches at 8 bases. The CDR3 is made up of 14 amino acids. Germline V lookup: CDR1 MNHNS, CDR2 SASEGT. V dropped 7 bases and J dropped 6; count of bases not matched to a gene: 11. The CDR3 sequence: CASNVPGQEREQYF. The DNA of the CDR3 is TGTGCCAGCAACGTCCCGGGACAGGAGCGCGAGCAGTACTTC.